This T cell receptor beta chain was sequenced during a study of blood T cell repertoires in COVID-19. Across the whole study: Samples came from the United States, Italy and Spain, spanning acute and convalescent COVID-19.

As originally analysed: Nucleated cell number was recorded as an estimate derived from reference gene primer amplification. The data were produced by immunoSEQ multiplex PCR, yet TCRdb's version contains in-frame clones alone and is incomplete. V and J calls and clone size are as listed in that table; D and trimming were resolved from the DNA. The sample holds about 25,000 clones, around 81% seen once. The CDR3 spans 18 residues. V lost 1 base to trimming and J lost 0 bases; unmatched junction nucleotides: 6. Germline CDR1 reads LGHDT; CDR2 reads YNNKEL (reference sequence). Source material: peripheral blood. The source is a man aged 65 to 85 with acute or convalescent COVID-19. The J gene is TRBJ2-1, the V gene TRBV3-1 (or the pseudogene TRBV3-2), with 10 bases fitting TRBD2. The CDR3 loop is CASSQGASGGFSYNEQFF. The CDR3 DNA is TGTGCCAGCAGCCAAGGTGCTAGCGGGGGCTTCTCCTACAATGAGCAGTTCTTC.